Only a few counts were recorded for the clone carrying this T cell receptor (beta chain). V gave up 8 bases and J gave up 2 bases, with 16 bases separating them. Germline lookup yields CDR1 MGHDK and CDR2 SYGVNS. The CDR3 contains 14 residues. This record belongs to a study of regulatory T cells in long-lasting Graves disease. HTBI primers from iRepertoire and Arm-PCR of CDR3 regions yielded the TCR beta libraries. TCRdb redid the calling of the multiplex PCR reads with MiXCR, one entry per CDR3 protein. The data contain a few hundred thousand distinct CDR3 sequences, roughly a quarter of them singletons. The time point denotes: persistent/refractory GD, antithyroid drugs over 5 years with positive TRAb. RNA extracted from PBMCs served as the sequencing template. The patient group derived from an endocrinology department in Xi'an, China.

This receptor was obtained from a female donor with Graves disease. The chain has TRBV25-1 and TRBJ2-7, with D possibly being TRBD1 (6 bases). Here the sequenced sample was peripheral blood mononuclear cells (PBMCs), taken when the disease was refractory, from a patient treated with antithyroid drugs. CDR3 region: CASAPGQRTYEQYF. DNA for the CDR3: TGTGCCAGCGCCCCAGGACAGAGGACCTACGAGCAGTACTTC.